This T cell receptor beta chain comes out of a study of CD8+ T cells in alopecia areata. Overall study: Treated patients were given 5 to 10 mg oral tofacitinib twice daily.

The authors extracted RNA and reverse transcribed it into cDNA as the sequencing template. Assay: immunoSEQ multiplex PCR; the TCRdb copy retains only in-frame clones and omits some. Among under 150,000 clones listed, about 50% were seen once. Treatment indicated: oral pan-JAK inhibitor, 5-10 mg twice daily. Specimens obtained from alopecia areata patients comprised lesional scalp punch biopsies and peripheral blood. The ends lost 1 base at V and 10 bases at J; junction bases unmatched: 9. CDR1 and CDR2 from the germline V gene are SGDLS and YYNGEE. The CDR3 length is 15 residues. A note on this clone: Its antigen is still unknown.

Regarding the study as a whole: Resident alphabeta T cells of normal skin are also sequenced in scalp samples. The link between baseline CD8+ expansion and response remains uncertain with one nonresponder.

The TCR was taken from a human donor with alopecia areata. J is TRBJ2-1 and V is TRBV9, with 9 nucleotides matching TRBD2. The sequences come from CD4+ T cells sorted from blood, collected at week 4, from a patient treated with tofacitinib. In nucleotides, the CDR3 is TGTGCCAGCAGCGTATTGGCGGGAGGGCCCCGGGAGCAGTTCTTC. Protein product: CASSVLAGGPREQFF. The full variable domain, its missing parts supplied by reference TRBV9 and TRBJ2-1, is DSGVTQTPKHLITATGQRVTLRCSPRSGDLSVYWYQQSLDQGLQFLIQYYNGEERAKGNILERFSAQQFPDLHSELNLSSLELGDSALYFCASSVLAGGPREQFFGPGTRLTVL.